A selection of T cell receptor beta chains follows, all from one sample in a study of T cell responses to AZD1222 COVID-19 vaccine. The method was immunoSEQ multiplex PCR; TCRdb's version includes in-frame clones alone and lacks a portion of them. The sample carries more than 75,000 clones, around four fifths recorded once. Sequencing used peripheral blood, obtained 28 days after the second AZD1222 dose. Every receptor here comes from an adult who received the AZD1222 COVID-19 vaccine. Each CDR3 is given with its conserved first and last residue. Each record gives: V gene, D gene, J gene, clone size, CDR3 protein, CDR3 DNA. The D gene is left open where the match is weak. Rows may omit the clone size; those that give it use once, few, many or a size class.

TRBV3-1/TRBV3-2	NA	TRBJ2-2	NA	CASSQDVHTGELFF	TGTGCCAGCAGCCAAGATGTCCACACCGGGGAGCTGTTTTTT
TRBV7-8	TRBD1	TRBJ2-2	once	CASSLVDRENTGELFF	TGTGCCAGCAGCTTAGTGGACAGGGAGAACACCGGGGAGCTGTTTTTT
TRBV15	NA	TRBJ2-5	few	CATSDAGTQETQYF	TGTGCCACCAGCGACGCAGGGACGCAAGAGACCCAGTACTTC
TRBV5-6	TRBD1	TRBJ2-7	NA	CASSSGTGLWEQYF	TGTGCCAGCAGCTCTGGGACAGGCCTTTGGGAGCAGTACTTC
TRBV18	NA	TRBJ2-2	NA	CASSPPRTVNTGELFF	TGTGCCAGCTCACCACCTAGGACAGTGAACACCGGGGAGCTGTTTTTT
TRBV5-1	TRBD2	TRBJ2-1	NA	CASSSKRGLAANEQFF	TGCGCCAGCAGCTCCAAGCGGGGACTAGCGGCGAATGAGCAGTTCTTC
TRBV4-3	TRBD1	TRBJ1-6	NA	CASSQGGQGFSPLHF	TGCGCCAGCAGCCAAGGGGGACAGGGATTTTCACCCCTCCACTTT
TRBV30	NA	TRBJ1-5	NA	CAWSVRGRGKNQPQHF	TGTGCCTGGAGTGTAAGGGGACGGGGGAAGAATCAGCCCCAGCATTTT
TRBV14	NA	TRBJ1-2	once	CASSPTSGRVNYGYTF	TGTGCCAGCAGCCCAACCTCTGGGAGGGTAAACTATGGCTACACCTTC
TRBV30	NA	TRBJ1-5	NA	CAWSHGPHSNQPQHF	TGTGCCTGGAGCCACGGGCCGCATAGCAATCAGCCCCAGCATTTT
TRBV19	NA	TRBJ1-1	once	CASSARENTEAFF	TGTGCCAGTAGTGCACGGGAGAACACTGAAGCTTTCTTT
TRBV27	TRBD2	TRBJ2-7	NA	CASSKTSGNYEQYF	TGTGCCAGCAGTAAGACTAGCGGGAATTACGAGCAGTACTTC
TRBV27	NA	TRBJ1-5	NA	CASSLSAGGNQPQHF	TGTGCCAGCAGTTTAAGTGCAGGGGGCAATCAGCCCCAGCATTTT
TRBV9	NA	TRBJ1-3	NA	CASSPNSGRILNTIYF	TGTGCCAGCAGCCCTAACTCCGGACGGATTTTAAACACCATATATTTT
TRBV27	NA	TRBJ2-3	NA	CASSLSPPGSATDTQYF	TGTGCCAGCAGTTTATCCCCTCCTGGGTCAGCCACAGATACGCAGTATTTT
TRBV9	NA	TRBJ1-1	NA	CASSQSNMGNTEAFF	TGTGCCAGCAGCCAATCTAATATGGGAAACACTGAAGCTTTCTTT
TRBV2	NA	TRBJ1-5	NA	CASSHEAQHF	TGTGCCAGCAGTCATGAAGCCCAGCATTTT
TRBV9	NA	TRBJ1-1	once	CASSVVTENTEAFF	TGTGCCAGCAGCGTAGTTACAGAGAACACTGAAGCTTTCTTT
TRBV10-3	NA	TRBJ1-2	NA	CAISEWRGGAGYTF	TGTGCCATCAGTGAGTGGCGGGGGGGTGCTGGCTACACCTTC
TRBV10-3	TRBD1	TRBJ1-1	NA	CAISTTGVNTEAFF	TGTGCCATCAGTACGACAGGGGTGAACACTGAAGCTTTCTTT
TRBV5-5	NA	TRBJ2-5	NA	CASSSPTDQETQYF	TGTGCCAGCAGCTCGCCGACAGACCAAGAGACCCAGTACTTC
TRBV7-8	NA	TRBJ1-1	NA	CASSLTRLGDTEAFF	TGTGCCAGCAGCTTAACCCGCCTCGGGGACACTGAAGCTTTCTTT
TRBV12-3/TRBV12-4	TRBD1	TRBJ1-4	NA	CASSRTGHEKLFF	TGTGCCAGCAGTCGGACAGGGCATGAAAAACTGTTTTTT
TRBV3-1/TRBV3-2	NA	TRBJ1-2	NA	CASREEFGGYTF	TGTGCCAGCAGAGAAGAGTTCGGAGGCTACACCTTC
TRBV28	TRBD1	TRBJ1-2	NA	CASSFGTGSSYGYTF	TGTGCCAGCAGTTTTGGGACAGGGAGTAGCTATGGCTACACCTTC
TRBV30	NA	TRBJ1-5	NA	CAWADSINQPQHF	TGTGCCTGGGCGGACAGCATCAATCAGCCCCAGCATTTT
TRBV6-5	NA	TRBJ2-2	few	CASRGEGEPGELFF	TGTGCCAGCAGAGGGGAGGGGGAACCCGGGGAGCTGTTTTTT
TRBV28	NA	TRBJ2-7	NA	CASSLGSRGEQYF	TGTGCCAGCAGTTTGGGGTCGAGAGGCGAGCAGTACTTC
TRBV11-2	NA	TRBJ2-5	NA	CASSLNLAETQETQYF	TGTGCCAGCAGCTTAAACTTAGCGGAGACCCAAGAGACCCAGTACTTC
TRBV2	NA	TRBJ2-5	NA	CASSESSALPQETQYF	TGTGCCAGCAGTGAATCTAGCGCCCTTCCCCAAGAGACCCAGTACTTC
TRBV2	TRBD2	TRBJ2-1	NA	CASIRGGGRASEQFF	TGTGCCAGCATTCGTGGGGGCGGGAGGGCTTCTGAGCAGTTCTTC
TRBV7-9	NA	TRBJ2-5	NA	CASSLVDGGRETQYF	TGTGCCAGCAGCTTAGTTGACGGTGGGAGGGAGACCCAGTACTTC
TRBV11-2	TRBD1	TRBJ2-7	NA	CASSPSWDRAYEQYF	TGTGCCAGCAGCCCCTCGTGGGACAGGGCCTACGAGCAGTACTTC
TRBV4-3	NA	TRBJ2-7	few	CASSLTHFLDEQYF	TGCGCCAGCAGCCTTACTCACTTTTTGGACGAGCAGTACTTC
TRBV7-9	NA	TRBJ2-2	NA	CASSLAKFRTGELFF	TGTGCCAGCAGCTTAGCGAAGTTTCGTACCGGGGAGCTGTTTTTT
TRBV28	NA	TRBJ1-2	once	CASTLAGDNYGYTF	TGTGCCAGCACCTTAGCAGGGGACAACTATGGCTACACCTTC
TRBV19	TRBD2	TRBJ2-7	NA	CASMGTSGSAYEQYF	TGTGCCAGTATGGGGACTAGCGGGAGTGCGTACGAGCAGTACTTC
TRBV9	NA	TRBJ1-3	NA	CASSVGGWGTGNTIYF	TGTGCCAGCAGCGTAGGGGGATGGGGGACTGGAAACACCATATATTTT
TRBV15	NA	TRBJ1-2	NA	CATSRGGQDYGYTF	TGTGCCACCAGCAGAGGGGGGCAAGACTATGGCTACACCTTC
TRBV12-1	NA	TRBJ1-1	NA	CAPNQNVMNTEAFF	TGTGCTCCCAATCAAAACGTGATGAACACTGAAGCTTTCTTT
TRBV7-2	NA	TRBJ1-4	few	CASRAGINNEKLFF	TGTGCCAGCAGGGCGGGCATTAATAATGAAAAACTGTTTTTT
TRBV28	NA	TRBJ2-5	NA	CASSFGYQETQYF	TGTGCCAGCAGTTTCGGGTACCAAGAGACCCAGTACTTC
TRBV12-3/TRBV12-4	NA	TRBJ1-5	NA	CASSLDVNQPQHF	TGTGCCAGCAGCTTAGACGTGAATCAGCCCCAGCATTTT